This T cell receptor (beta chain) was captured in a study of T cells in Graves' hyperthyroidism and ophthalmopathy. Whole-study context: The blood sample was taken at first diagnosis, before treatment began.

Amplification of TCR beta CDR3 regions used RNA as the template. The HTBI primer set served for first-round RT-PCR of the TCR CDR3. TCRdb fed the multiplex PCR reads into MiXCR, producing one record per CDR3 protein. Of hundreds of thousands of distinct CDR3 sequences in the sample, around 14% were seen once. CDR1 and CDR2 (germline): SGDLS, YYNGEE. This CDR3 spans 17 amino acids. On this clonotype: At one of its ends the junction is not consistent with the germline gene, which may arise from a read error.

The sample consisted of blood. This sequence joins TRBV9 and TRBJ2-4, with 14 bases matching TRBD2. The sequence derives from a woman aged 25 to 39 with Graves' hyperthyroidism that later progressed to Graves' ophthalmopathy. The CDR3 loop is CASSGGLAGEVGNIQDF. CDR3 DNA: TGTGCCAGCAGCGGGGGACTAGCGGGAGAAGTCGGAAACATTCAGGACTTC.